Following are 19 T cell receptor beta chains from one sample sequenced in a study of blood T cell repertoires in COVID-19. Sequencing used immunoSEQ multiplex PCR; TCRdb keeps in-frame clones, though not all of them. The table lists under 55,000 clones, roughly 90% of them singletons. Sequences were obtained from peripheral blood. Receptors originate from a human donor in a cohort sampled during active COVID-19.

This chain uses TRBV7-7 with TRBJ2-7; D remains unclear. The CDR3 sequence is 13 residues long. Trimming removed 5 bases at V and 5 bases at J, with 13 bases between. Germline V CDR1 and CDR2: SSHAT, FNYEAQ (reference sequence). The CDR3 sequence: CASSRLLGDEQYF. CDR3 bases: TGTGCCAGCAGCCGTCTCCTAGGCGACGAGCAGTACTTC. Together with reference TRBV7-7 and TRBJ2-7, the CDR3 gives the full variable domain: GAGVSQSPRYKVTKRGQDVTLRCDPISSHATLYWYQQALGQGPEFLTYFNYEAQPDKSGLPSDRFSAERPEGSISTLTIQRTEQRDSAMYRCASSRLLGDEQYFGPGTRLTVT.

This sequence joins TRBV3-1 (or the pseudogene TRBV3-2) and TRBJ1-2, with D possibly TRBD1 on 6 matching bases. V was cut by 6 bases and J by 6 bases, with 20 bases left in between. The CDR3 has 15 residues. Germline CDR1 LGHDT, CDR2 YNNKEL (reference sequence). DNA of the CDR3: TGTGCCAGCAGACAGAACTGGGACATTTTGGATGGCTACACCTTC. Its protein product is CASRQNWDILDGYTF.

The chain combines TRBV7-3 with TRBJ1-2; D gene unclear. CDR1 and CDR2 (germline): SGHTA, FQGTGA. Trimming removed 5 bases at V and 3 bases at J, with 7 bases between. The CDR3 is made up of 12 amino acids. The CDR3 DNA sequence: TGTGCCAGCAGCACCGGGGACTATGGCTACACCTTC. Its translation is CASSTGDYGYTF.

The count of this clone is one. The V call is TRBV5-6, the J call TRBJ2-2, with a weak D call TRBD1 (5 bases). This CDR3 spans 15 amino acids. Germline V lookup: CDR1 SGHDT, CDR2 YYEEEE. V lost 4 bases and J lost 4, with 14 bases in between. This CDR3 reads CASSIIDSPTGELFF. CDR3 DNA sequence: TGTGCCAGCAGCATCATCGACAGTCCCACCGGGGAGCTGTTTTTT. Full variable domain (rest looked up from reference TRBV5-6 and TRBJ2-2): DAGVTQSPTHLIKTRGQQVTLRCSPKSGHDTVSWYQQALGQGPQFIFQYYEEEERQRGNFPDRFSGHQFPNYSSELNVNALLLGDSALYLCASSIIDSPTGELFFGEGSRLTVL.

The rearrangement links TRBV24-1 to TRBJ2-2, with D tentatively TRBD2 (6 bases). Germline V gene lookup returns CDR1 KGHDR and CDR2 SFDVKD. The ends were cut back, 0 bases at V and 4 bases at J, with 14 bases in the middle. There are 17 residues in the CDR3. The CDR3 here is CATSDLRSASATGELFF. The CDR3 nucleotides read TGTGCCACCAGTGATTTGCGGTCGGCTAGCGCCACCGGGGAGCTGTTTTTT.

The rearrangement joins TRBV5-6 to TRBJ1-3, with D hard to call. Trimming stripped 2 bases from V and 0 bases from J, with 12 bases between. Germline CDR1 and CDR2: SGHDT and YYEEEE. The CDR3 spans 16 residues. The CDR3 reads CASSLPYGRSGNTIYF. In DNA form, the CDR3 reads TGTGCCAGCAGCTTACCCTACGGTCGCTCTGGAAACACCATATATTTT.

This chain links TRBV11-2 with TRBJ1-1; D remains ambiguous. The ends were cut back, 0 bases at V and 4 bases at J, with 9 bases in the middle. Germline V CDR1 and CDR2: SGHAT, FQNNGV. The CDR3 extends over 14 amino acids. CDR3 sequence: CASSLDRLGTEAFF. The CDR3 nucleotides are TGTGCCAGCAGCTTAGACAGGCTCGGCACTGAAGCTTTCTTT.

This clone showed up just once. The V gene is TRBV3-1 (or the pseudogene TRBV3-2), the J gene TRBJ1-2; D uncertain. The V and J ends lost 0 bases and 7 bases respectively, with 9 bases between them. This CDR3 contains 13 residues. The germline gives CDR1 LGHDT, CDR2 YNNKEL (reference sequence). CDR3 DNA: TGTGCCAGCAGCCAAGATCTAATAGCTGGCTACACCTTC. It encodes CASSQDLIAGYTF.

The CDR3 loop reads CASSKGPRTDTQYF. In DNA, the CDR3 is TGTGCCAGCAGCAAAGGGCCCCGCACAGATACGCAGTATTTT. The chain combines TRBV21-1 with TRBJ2-3; no DNA check was done on the table's D call, TRBD1. TRBV21-1 is reported as a pseudogene. This CDR3 is built from 14 residues.

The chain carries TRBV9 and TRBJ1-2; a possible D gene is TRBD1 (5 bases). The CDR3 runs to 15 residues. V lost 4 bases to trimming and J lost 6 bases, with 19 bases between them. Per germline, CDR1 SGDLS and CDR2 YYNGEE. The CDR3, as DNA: TGTGCCAGCAGCTCCCGCGGGACGTCGGGCCATGGCTACACCTTC. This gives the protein CASSSRGTSGHGYTF.

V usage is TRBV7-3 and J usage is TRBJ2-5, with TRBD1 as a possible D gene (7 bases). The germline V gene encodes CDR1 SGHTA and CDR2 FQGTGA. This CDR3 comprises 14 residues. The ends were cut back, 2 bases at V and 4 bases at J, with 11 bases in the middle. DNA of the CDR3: TGTGCCAGCAGCTTAGCGGGACAGTCAGAGACCCAGTACTTC. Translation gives CASSLAGQSETQYF.

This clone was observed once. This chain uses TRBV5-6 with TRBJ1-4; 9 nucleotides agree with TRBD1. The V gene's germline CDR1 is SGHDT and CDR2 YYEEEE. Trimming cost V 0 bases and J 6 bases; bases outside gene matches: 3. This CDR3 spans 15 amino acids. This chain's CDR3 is CASSLGQGDHEKLFF. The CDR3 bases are TGTGCCAGCAGCTTGGGACAGGGGGACCATGAAAAACTGTTTTTT.

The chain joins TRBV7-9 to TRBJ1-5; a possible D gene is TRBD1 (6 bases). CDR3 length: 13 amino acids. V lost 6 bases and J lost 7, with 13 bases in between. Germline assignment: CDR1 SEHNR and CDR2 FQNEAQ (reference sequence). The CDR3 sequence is CASSPTGSQPQHF. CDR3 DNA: TGTGCCAGCAGTCCTACAGGGTCCCAGCCCCAGCATTTT.

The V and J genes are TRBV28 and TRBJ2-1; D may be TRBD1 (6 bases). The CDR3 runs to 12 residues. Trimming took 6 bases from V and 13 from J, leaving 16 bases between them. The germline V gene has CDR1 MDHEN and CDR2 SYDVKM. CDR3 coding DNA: TGTGCCAGCAGACCCACAGGGACGCGACAGTTCTTC. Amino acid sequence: CASRPTGTRQFF.

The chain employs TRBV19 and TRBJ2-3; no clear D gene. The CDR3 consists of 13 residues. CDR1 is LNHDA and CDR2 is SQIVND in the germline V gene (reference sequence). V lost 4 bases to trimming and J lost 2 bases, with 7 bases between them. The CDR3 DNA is TGTGCCAGTAGTACACAGCACACAGATACGCAGTATTTT. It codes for CASSTQHTDTQYF.

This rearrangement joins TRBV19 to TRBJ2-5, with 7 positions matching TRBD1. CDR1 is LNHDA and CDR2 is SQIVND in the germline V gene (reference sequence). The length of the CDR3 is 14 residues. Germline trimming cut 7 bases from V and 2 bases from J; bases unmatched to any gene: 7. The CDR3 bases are TGTGCCAGTACCAACTGGGGACAGCAAGAGACCCAGTACTTC. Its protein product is CASTNWGQQETQYF.

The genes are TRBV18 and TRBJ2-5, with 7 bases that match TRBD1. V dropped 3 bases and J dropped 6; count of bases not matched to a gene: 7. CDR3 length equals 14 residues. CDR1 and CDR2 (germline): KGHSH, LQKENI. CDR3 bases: TGTGCCAGCTCACCGGTTCGACAGGGCCAGACCCAGTACTTC. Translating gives CASSPVRQGQTQYF.

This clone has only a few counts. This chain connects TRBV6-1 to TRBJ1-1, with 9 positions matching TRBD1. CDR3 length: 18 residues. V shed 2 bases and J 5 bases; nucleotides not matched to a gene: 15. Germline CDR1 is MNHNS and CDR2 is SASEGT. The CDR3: CASSESDVGDRAFTEAFF. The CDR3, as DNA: TGTGCCAGCAGTGAATCCGACGTGGGGGACAGGGCTTTTACTGAAGCTTTCTTT.

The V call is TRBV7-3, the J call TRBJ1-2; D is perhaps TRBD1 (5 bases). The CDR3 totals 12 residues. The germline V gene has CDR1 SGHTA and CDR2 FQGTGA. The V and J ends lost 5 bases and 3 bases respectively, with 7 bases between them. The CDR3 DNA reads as TGTGCCAGCAGCCAAGGGGACTATGGCTACACCTTC. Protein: CASSQGDYGYTF.